This T cell receptor (beta chain) originates from a study of T-cell memory formation after mild COVID-19. Broader study findings: Whereas later expanders leaned CD4+, clones contracting day 15 to 85 showed a balanced CD4/CD8 makeup. Mainly CM and EM harbored the contracting CD4+ clones; mainly EMRA harbored the CD8+ ones. The study detected some responding clones in pre-infection memory, suggesting cross-reactive memory joined.

A few counts support this clonotype. Its matching antigen is unknown. From the 5' RACE reads, TCRdb called clonotypes with MiXCR, one entry per CDR3 protein. Seen here are fewer than 600,000 distinct CDR3 sequences, about 20% observed once, and the top ten hold around 9.2%. Input material: PBMCs or a T cell subset sorted from them (not recorded which). The receptor was isolated from an adult woman who had mild COVID-19 (a few samples of this study predate the infection). Cell type and time point are not known.

The CDR3: CASSLGPGLVEYEQYF. CDR3 coding DNA: TGCGCCAGCAGCTTGGGGCCGGGACTGGTTGAGTACGAGCAGTACTTC. The chain uses TRBV5-1 and TRBJ2-7; TRBD2 might be the D (6 bases). Deletions cut 0 bases from V and 4 bases from J, with 17 bases between. CDR1 and CDR2 from the germline V gene are SGHRS and YFSETQ. The CDR3 contains 16 residues.